The T cell receptor beta chain under discussion was sequenced for a study of T cell repertoires in cytomegalovirus infection. Study as a whole: HLA-B-restricted CMV epitopes that are well studied were used alongside recently identified HLA-C-restricted ones. Public TCR beta signatures provided an indication of both CMV infection and a matching HLA type. Findings of the study overall: The ex vivo response was dominated by HLA-C-restricted CMV-specific TCR beta clonotypes.

Germline values: CDR1 MNHEY, CDR2 SMNVEV (reference sequence). The CDR3 length is 14 residues. V lost 4 bases to trimming and J lost 3 bases, with 9 bases between them. About this clonotype itself: The antigen remains undetermined.

MiXCR was run by TCRdb on the reads, yielding one entry per CDR3 protein. The sample lists 650,000 to 900,000 distinct CDR3 sequences; approximately 32% were seen once. The sequences come from cultured CD8+ T cells from PBMCs, collected from culture after CMV antigen stimulation. J is TRBJ1-4 and V is TRBV27, with D unclear. The TCR comes from a human donor in good health (CMV status not recorded). Some clones in this sample may be carry-over from other donors' samples. CDR3 DNA: TGTGCCAGCAGTTCAGGAGTCCCTAATGAAAAACTGTTTTTT. As protein: CASSSGVPNEKLFF.